Sequencing of this TCR beta chain was carried out in a study of control samples from healthy donors and cancer patients. The CDR3 spans 14 residues. Germline V lookup: CDR1 SGHRS, CDR2 YFSETQ. Trimming removed 4 bases at V and 5 bases at J, with 15 bases between. The table came from immunoSEQ multiplex PCR; TCRdb's copy has only in-frame clones and leaves some out. The table shows approximately 97,000 clones, with around 85% occurring only once. The chain employs TRBV5-1 and TRBJ2-5; D call uncertain. The receptor was derived from a man between 25 and 39 years old in good health. Sequences were obtained from blood. The CDR3 DNA sequence: TGCGCCAGCAGCCGTAACGGGCCCGGGGAGACCCAGTACTTC. It translates to CASSRNGPGETQYF.